Following are 8 T cell receptor beta chains from one sample sequenced in a study of blood T cell repertoires in COVID-19. Sequencing was performed with immunoSEQ multiplex PCR; in TCRdb, only in-frame clones are kept and a portion is missing. Here the sample spans roughly 200,000 clones, about 85% being singletons. The sequenced sample consisted of PBMCs or T cells enriched from blood (not recorded which). The receptors shown here come from a woman aged 25 to 45 who had recovered from COVID-19.

The rearrangement links TRBV7-2 to TRBJ1-5; D remains unclear. Germline V gives CDR1 SGHTA, CDR2 FQGNSA. The CDR3 covers 14 residues. V was cut by 3 bases and J by 2 bases, with 8 bases left in between. The CDR3 DNA reads as TGTGCCAGCAGCTTGCGGTGGGGCAATCAGCCCCAGCATTTT. Translation: CASSLRWGNQPQHF.

The rearrangement joins TRBV24-1 to TRBJ2-1; D might be TRBD2 (5 bases). The CDR3 runs 13 residues. Trimming left V 5 bases short and J 5 bases short, with 9 bases between. CDR1 and CDR2 (germline): KGHDR, SFDVKD. The CDR3, as DNA: TGTGCCACCAGTGGGGCGGGTAACAATGAGCAGTTCTTC. This sequence encodes CATSGAGNNEQFF.

The chain couples TRBV7-2 to TRBJ1-2; TRBD1 matches 9 bases. Germline values: CDR1 SGHTA, CDR2 FQGNSA. This CDR3 has 15 amino acids. The V segment lost 2 bases and the J segment 6 bases; nucleotides outside the gene matches: 7. CDR3 sequence: CASSLSGQGHDGYTF. The CDR3 DNA sequence: TGTGCCAGCAGCTTATCGGGACAGGGACATGATGGCTACACCTTC.

V is TRBV7-8 and J is TRBJ2-2; 11 bases match TRBD2. V shed 5 bases, J shed 4 bases, and the junction held 6 bases outside the gene matches. Germline V gene lookup returns CDR1 SGHVS and CDR2 FQNEAQ. CDR3 length: 16 amino acids. In DNA, the CDR3 is TGTGCCAGCAGCCGAGGGACTAGCGGATTCACCGGGGAGCTGTTTTTT. Encoded protein: CASSRGTSGFTGELFF.

The J gene is TRBJ2-6, the V gene TRBV9; D is uncertain. Germline V gene data show CDR1 as SGDLS and CDR2 as YYNGEE. Trimming stripped 3 bases from V and 0 bases from J, with 7 bases between. The CDR3 is 15 amino acids. The CDR3 loop reads CASSAYSSGANVLTF. The CDR3 DNA reads as TGTGCCAGCAGCGCCTATAGCTCTGGGGCCAACGTCCTGACTTTC. Together with reference TRBV9 and TRBJ2-6, the CDR3 gives the full variable domain: DSGVTQTPKHLITATGQRVTLRCSPRSGDLSVYWYQQSLDQGLQFLIQYYNGEERAKGNILERFSAQQFPDLHSELNLSSLELGDSALYFCASSAYSSGANVLTFGAGSRLTVL.

This chain links TRBV4-3 with TRBJ2-3; tentatively, D is TRBD1 (6 bases). Trimming removed 0 bases at V and 2 bases at J, with 9 bases between. Germline V lookup: CDR1 LGHNA, CDR2 YSLEER. There are 15 residues in the CDR3. CDR3 protein: CASSQDGTNTDTQYF. The CDR3 DNA follows: TGCGCCAGCAGCCAAGACGGGACAAACACAGATACGCAGTATTTT.

The genes are TRBV4-3 and TRBJ2-1; weak D call: TRBD2 (6 bases). Germline V gene data show CDR1 as LGHNA and CDR2 as YSLEER. The CDR3 is 15 residues long. The V end was cut by 0 bases, the J end by 3 bases, with 9 bases between. CDR3 residues: CASSQETGDYNEQFF. DNA for the CDR3: TGCGCCAGCAGCCAAGAAACGGGGGACTACAATGAGCAGTTCTTC.

This rearrangement joins TRBV5-1 to TRBJ2-5; D is perhaps TRBD1 (7 bases). Germline loops: CDR1 SGHRS, CDR2 YFSETQ. This CDR3 contains 14 residues. The V end was cut by 2 bases, the J end by 2 bases, with 10 bases between. This chain's CDR3 is CASSFQGGQETQYF. Here the CDR3 DNA reads TGCGCCAGCAGCTTTCAGGGGGGACAAGAGACCCAGTACTTC.